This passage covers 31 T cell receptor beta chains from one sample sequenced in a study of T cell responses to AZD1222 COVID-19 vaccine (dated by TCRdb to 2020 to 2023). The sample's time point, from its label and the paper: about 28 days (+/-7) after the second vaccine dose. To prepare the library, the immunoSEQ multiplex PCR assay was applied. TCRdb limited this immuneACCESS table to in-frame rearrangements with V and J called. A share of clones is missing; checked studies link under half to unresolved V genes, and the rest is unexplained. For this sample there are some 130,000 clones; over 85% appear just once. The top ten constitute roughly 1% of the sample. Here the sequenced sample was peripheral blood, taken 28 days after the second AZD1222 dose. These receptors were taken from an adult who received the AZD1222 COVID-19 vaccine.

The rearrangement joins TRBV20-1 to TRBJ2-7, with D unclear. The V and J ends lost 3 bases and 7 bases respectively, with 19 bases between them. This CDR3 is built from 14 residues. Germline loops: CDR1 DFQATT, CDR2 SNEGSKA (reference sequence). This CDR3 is CSASSVTGLREQYF. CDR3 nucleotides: TGCAGTGCTAGTTCGGTGACGGGCTTAAGGGAGCAGTACTTC.

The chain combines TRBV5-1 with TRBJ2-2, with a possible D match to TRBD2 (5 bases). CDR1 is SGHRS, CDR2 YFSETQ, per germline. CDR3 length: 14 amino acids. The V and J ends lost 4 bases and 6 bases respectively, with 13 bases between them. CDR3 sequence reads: CASSAPLEAGELFF. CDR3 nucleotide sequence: TGCGCCAGCAGCGCACCCCTGGAGGCCGGGGAGCTGTTTTTT.

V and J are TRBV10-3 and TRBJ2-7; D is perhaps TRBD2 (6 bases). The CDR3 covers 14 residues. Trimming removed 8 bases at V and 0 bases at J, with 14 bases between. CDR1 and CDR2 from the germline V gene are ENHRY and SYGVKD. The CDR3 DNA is TGTGCCATCGGGAGGACACGAAGCTCCTACGAGCAGTACTTC. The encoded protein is CAIGRTRSSYEQYF.

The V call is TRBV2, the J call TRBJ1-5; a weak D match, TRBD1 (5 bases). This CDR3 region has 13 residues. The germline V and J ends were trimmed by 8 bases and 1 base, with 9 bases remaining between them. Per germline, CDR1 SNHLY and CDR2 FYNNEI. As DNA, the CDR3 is TGTGCCAGCGGGGGTGGGAGCAATCAGCCCCAGCATTTT. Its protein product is CASGGGSNQPQHF.

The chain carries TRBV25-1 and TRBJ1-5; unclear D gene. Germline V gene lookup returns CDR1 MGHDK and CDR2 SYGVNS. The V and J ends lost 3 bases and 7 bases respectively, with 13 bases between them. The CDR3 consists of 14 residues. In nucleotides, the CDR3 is TGTGCCAGCAGTGATCTGGGGAAAGGGCAGCCCCAGCATTTT. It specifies CASSDLGKGQPQHF.

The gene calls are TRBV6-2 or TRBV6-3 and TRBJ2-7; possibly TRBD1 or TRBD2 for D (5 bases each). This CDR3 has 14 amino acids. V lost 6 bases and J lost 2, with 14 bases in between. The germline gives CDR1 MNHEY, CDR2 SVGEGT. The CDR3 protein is CASSGAAFTYEQYF. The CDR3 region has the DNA TGTGCCAGCAGCGGGGCAGCTTTTACCTACGAGCAGTACTTC.

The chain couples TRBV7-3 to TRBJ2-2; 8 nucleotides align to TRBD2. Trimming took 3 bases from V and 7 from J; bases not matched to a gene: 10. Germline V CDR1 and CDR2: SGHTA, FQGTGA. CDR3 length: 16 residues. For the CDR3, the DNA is TGTGCCAGCAGCTTGGGAGCGGGAGCGGAGGTCGGGGAGCTGTTTTTT. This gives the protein CASSLGAGAEVGELFF.

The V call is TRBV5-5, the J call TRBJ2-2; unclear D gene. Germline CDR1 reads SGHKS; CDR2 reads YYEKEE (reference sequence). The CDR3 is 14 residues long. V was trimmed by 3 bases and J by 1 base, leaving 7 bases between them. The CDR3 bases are TGTGCCAGCAGCTCGACGTGGAACACCGGGGAGCTGTTTTTT. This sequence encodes CASSSTWNTGELFF.

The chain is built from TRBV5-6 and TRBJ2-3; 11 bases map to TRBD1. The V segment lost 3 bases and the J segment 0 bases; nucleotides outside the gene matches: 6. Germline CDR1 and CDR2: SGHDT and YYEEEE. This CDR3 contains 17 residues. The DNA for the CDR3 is TGTGCCAGCAGCTCACTTGGACAGGGGGCGAGCACAGATACGCAGTATTTT. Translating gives CASSSLGQGASTDTQYF.

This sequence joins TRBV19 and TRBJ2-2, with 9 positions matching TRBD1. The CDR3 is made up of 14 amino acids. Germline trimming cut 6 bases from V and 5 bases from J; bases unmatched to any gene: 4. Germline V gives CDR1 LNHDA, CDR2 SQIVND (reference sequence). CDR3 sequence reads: CASSHRGRTGELFF. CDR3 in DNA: TGTGCCAGTAGCCACAGGGGGCGGACCGGGGAGCTGTTTTTT.

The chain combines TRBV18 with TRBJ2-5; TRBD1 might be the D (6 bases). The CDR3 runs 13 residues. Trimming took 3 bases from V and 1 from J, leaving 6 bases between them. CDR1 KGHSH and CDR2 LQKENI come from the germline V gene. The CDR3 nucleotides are TGTGCCAGCTCACCGGACAGCCAAGAGACCCAGTACTTC. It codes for CASSPDSQETQYF.

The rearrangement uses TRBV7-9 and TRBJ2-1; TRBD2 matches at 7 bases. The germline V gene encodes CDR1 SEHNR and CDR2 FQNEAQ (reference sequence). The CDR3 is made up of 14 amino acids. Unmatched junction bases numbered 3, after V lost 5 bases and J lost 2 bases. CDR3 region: CASSRGDPYNEQFF. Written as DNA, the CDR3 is TGTGCCAGCAGCCGGGGGGATCCCTACAATGAGCAGTTCTTC.

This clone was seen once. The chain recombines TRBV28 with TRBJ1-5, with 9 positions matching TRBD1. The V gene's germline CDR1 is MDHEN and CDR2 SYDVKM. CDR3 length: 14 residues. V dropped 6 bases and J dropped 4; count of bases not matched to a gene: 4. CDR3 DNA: TGTGCCAGCAGCACAGGGGGCCCTAATCAGCCCCAGCATTTT. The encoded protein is CASSTGGPNQPQHF.

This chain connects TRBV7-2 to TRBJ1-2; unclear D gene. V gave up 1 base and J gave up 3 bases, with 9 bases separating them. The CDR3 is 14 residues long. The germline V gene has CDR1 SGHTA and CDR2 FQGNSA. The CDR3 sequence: CASSLGVGYYGYTF. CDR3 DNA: TGTGCCAGCAGCTTAGGAGTAGGTTACTATGGCTACACCTTC.

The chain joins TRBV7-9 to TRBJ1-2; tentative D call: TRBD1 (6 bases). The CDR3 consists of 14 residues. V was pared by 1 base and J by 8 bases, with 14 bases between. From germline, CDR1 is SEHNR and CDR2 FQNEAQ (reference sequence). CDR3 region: CASSLGSWTEGYTF. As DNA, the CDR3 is TGTGCCAGCAGCTTAGGGAGTTGGACAGAAGGCTACACCTTC.

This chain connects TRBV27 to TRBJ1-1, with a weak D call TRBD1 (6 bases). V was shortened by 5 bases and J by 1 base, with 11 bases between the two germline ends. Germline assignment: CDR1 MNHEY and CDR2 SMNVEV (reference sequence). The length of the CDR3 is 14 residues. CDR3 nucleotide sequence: TGTGCCAGCAGTATTGGACAGCGGAACACTGAAGCTTTCTTT. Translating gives CASSIGQRNTEAFF.

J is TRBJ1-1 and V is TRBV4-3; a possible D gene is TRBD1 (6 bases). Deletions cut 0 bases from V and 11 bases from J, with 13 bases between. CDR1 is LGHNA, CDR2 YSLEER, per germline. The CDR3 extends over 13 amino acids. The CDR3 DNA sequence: TGCGCCAGCAGCCAAGATGGGGGGCGCGTGGCTTTCTTT. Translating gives CASSQDGGRVAFF.

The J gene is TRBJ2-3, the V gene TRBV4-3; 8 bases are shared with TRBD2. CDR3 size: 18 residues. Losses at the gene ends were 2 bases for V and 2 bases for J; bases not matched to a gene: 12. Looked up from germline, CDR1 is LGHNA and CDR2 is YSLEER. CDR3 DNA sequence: TGCGCCAGCAGCCAACGAGGCCGAGCGGGGGCCCCCACAGATACGCAGTATTTT. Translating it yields CASSQRGRAGAPTDTQYF.

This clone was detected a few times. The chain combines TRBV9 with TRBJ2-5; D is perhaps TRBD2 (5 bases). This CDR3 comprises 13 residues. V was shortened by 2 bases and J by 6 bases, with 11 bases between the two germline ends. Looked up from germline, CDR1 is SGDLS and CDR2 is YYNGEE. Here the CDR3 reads CASSVSDGKTQYF. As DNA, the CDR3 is TGTGCCAGCAGCGTTTCTGACGGGAAGACCCAGTACTTC.

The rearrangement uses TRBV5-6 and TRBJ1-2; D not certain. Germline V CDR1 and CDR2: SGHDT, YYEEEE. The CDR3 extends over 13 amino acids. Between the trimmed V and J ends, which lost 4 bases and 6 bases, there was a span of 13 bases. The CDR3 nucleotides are TGTGCCAGCAGCCCAACCGGGAAGGATGGCTACACCTTC. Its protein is CASSPTGKDGYTF. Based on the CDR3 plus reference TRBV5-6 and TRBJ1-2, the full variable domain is DAGVTQSPTHLIKTRGQQVTLRCSPKSGHDTVSWYQQALGQGPQFIFQYYEEEERQRGNFPDRFSGHQFPNYSSELNVNALLLGDSALYLCASSPTGKDGYTFGSGTRLTVV.

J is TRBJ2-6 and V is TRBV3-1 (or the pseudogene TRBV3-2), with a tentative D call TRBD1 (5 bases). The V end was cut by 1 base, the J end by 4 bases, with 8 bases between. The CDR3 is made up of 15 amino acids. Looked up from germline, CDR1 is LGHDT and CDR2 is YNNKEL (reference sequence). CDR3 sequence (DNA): TGTGCCAGCAGCCAAGTAGGGGTAGGGGCCAACGTCCTGACTTTC. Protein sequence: CASSQVGVGANVLTF.

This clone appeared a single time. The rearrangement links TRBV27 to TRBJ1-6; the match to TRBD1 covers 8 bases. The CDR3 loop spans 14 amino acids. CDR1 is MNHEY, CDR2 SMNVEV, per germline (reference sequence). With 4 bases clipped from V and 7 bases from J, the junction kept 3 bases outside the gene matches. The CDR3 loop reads CASSYRGENSPLHF. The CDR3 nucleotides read TGTGCCAGCAGTTACAGGGGGGAGAATTCACCCCTCCACTTT.

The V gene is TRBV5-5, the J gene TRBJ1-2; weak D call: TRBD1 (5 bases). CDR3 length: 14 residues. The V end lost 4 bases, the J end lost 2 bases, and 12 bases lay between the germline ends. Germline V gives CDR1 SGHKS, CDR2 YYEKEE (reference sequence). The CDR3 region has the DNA TGTGCCAGCAGCCTAGTGACAGAGAACTATGGCTACACCTTC. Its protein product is CASSLVTENYGYTF.

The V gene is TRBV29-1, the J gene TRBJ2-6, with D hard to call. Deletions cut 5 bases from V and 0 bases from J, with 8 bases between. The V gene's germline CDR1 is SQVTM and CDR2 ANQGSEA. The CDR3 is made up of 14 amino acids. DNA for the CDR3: TGCAGCGTTAAAAATTTCTCTGGGGCCAACGTCCTGACTTTC. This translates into CSVKNFSGANVLTF.

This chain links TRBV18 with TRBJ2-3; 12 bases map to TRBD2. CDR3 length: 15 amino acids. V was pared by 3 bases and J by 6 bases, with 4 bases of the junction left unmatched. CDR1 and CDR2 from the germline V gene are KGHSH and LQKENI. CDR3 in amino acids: CASSPRLAGEDTQYF. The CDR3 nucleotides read TGTGCCAGCTCACCTCGACTAGCGGGAGAGGATACGCAGTATTTT. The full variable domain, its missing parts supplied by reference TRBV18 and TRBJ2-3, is NAGVMQNPRHLVRRRGQEARLRCSPMKGHSHVYWYRQLPEEGLKFMVYLQKENIIDESGMPKERFSAEFPKEGPSILRIQQVVRGDSAAYFCASSPRLAGEDTQYFGPGTRLTVL.

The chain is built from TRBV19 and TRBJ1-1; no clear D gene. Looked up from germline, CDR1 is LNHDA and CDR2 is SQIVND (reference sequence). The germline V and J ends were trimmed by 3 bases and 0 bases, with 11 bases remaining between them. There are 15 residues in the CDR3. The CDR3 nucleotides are TGTGCCAGTAGTATTCATGGCACCATGAACACTGAAGCTTTCTTT. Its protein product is CASSIHGTMNTEAFF.

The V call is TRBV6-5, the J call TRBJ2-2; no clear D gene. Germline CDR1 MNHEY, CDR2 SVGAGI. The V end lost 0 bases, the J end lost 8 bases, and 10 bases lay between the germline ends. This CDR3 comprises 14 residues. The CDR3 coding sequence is TGTGCCAGCAGTTACTCGAGAGCCCGGGGGGAGCTGTTTTTT. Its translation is CASSYSRARGELFF.

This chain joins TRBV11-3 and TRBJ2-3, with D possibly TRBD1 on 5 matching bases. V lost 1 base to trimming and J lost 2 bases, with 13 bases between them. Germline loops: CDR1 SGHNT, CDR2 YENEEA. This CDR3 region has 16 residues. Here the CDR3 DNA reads TGTGCCAGCAGCTTAGTAGCAGGGTTTTACACAGATACGCAGTATTTT. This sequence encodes CASSLVAGFYTDTQYF.

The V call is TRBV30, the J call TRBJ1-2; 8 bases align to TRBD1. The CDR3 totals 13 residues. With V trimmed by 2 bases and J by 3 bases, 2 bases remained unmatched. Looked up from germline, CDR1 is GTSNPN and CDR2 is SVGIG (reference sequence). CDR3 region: CAWSIQGDYGYTF. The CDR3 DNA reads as TGTGCCTGGAGTATACAGGGGGACTATGGCTACACCTTC.

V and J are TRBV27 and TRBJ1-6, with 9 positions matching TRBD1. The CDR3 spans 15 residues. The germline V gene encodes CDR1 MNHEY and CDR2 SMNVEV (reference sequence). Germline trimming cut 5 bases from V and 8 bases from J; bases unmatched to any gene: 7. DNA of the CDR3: TGTGCCAGCAGTATACCGGGACAGGGCTATTCACCCCTCCACTTT. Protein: CASSIPGQGYSPLHF.

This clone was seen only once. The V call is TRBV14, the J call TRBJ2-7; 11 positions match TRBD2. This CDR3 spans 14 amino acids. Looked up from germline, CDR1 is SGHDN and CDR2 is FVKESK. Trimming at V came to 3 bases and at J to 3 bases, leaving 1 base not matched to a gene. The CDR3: CASSQGLAVYEQYF. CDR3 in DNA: TGTGCCAGCAGCCAGGGACTAGCGGTCTACGAGCAGTACTTC.